Following are 4 T cell receptor beta chains from one sample sequenced in a study of Ad26.COV2.S vaccination and SARS-CoV-2 variants. The table came from immunoSEQ multiplex PCR; TCRdb's copy has only in-frame clones and leaves some out. The data show about 440,000 clones, about 90% seen once. Treatment of the sample: about 20 received Ad26.COV2.S at low or high dose, single or two shots; about 5 received placebo; per-sample allocation not given. Vaccine and placebo recipients were sampled on day 63 after the first injection. The sequences come from peripheral blood, collected in a trial of Ad26.COV2.S vaccine versus placebo. The receptors were gathered from a person between 18 and 65 years old who received the Ad26.COV2.S COVID-19 vaccine or a placebo.

The genes are TRBV13 and TRBJ2-1, with 10 bases fitting TRBD2. Germline loops: CDR1 PRHDT, CDR2 FYEKMQ (reference sequence). V lost 5 bases, J lost 4 bases, and 5 bases stayed unmatched. This CDR3 has 15 residues. CDR3: CASSHRTSGYNEQFF. The CDR3, as DNA: TGTGCCAGCAGCCACCGGACTAGCGGATACAATGAGCAGTTCTTC.

The chain carries TRBV5-6 and TRBJ2-7; TRBD1 might be the D (6 bases). Trimming removed 4 bases from V and 1 base from J, with 18 bases in between. Germline V gives CDR1 SGHDT, CDR2 YYEEEE. The CDR3 covers 16 residues. CDR3 in DNA: TGTGCCAGCAGCGCCCTCCGGGACACGTTTTCCTACGAGCAGTACTTC. Translating it yields CASSALRDTFSYEQYF.

This clone was seen a single time. The chain uses TRBV25-1 and TRBJ2-7, with D uncertain. CDR3 length equals 11 residues. Germline lookup yields CDR1 MGHDK and CDR2 SYGVNS. Trimming left V 6 bases short and J 4 bases short, with 7 bases between. CDR3 nucleotides: TGTGCCAGCAGGTCGGTATACGAGCAGTACTTC. It is translated as CASRSVYEQYF.

This rearrangement joins TRBV27 to TRBJ1-1; 10 bases map to TRBD1. The CDR3 length is 14 residues. V lost 7 bases to trimming and J lost 5 bases; unmatched junction nucleotides: 7. Germline CDR1 and CDR2: MNHEY and SMNVEV (reference sequence). The CDR3 nucleotides read TGTGCCAGCAATCGACAGGGGGCAGGAACTGAAGCTTTCTTT. Translation gives CASNRQGAGTEAFF.